The T cell receptor beta chain under discussion was sequenced for a study of OX40 agonist ivuxolimab in advanced cancers. Concerning the study at large: Ivuxolimab was a fully human IgG2 agonistic monoclonal antibody targeting the costimulatory receptor OX40 (CD134). Among the approximately 54 dose-escalation patients, some 20 had hepatocellular carcinoma, approximately 15 melanoma, 9 renal cell carcinoma and 9 head and neck cancer. The paper covers the monotherapy dose-escalation part of the phase I ivuxolimab trial, which included N ≈ 52 patients. Three dose-escalation patients achieved partial responses, one with hepatocellular carcinoma and two with cutaneous melanoma. Intravenous ivuxolimab was administered to patients every 2 weeks at six dose levels: 0.01, 0.1, 0.3, 1.5, 3 and 10 mg/kg. Prior anti-PD-1, anti-PD-L1 or anti-CTLA-4 therapy was permitted, and checkpoint inhibitors had been received by 30% to 40% of dose-escalation patients. The purpose of peripheral TCRbeta sequencing was to test whether ivuxolimab changed TCR sequence diversity and led to clonal T-cell expansion. In the dose-escalation cohort, 82.7% of patients were male, and the mean age was approximately 60 years, with a range of 23 to 79.

A note on this clone: This receptor's antigen is unknown. Base qualities are not recorded, but no much larger clone differs from it by a single base.

For sequencing of the TCRbeta CDR3 region, genomic DNA was extracted from the sorted cells. TCRbeta CDR3 regions were sequenced using the immunoSEQ Assay. Drawn from immuneACCESS, this table holds only the in-frame rearrangements with V and J called that TCRdb kept. Clones are partly lost; checked studies trace under half to an unresolved V gene and leave the rest unexplained. The sample profile shows some 62,000 clones; approximately 84% of them were found once. The ten largest clones take up roughly 9.2% of the sample. Patients with a history of autoimmune disease or receiving systemic immunosuppression were excluded from the trial. Peripheral blood for TCR sequencing was collected from all dose cohorts at baseline, on cycle 4 day 1, and on cycle 7 day 1. Samples came from an open-label, multicenter, first-in-human phase I dose-escalation trial of ivuxolimab. Adults with locally advanced or metastatic head and neck squamous cell, hepatocellular, melanoma or renal cell carcinoma were enrolled in the trial. Before TCR sequencing, CD4+ T cells and CD8+ T cells from peripheral blood were sorted into separate populations.

Trimming costs V 5 bases and J 4 bases, and their ends lie 12 bases apart. According to the germline V gene, CDR1 reads SGHAT and CDR2 reads FQNNGV. Reading from cysteine to phenylalanine, the CDR3 counts 15 amino acids. Just the 45-base CDR3 DNA is kept, in frame starting at base 1. Points the paper makes about the study in general: In the 0.1-3.0 mg/kg groups, partial responders had among the lowest normalized peripheral clonal expansion, particularly in CD8+ T cells. On average, CD8+ T cells showed more expanded clones than CD4+ T cells after ivuxolimab. Antigen specificity was not determined for the clonally expanded peripheral T cells. Low levels of normalized T-cell clonal expansion were also seen in some patients who did not respond. At doses of 0.1 to 3.0 mg/kg, clonal expansion of both CD4+ and CD8+ T cells in blood was seen between baseline and week 6.

Sequencing used CD4+ or CD8+ T cells sorted from blood, obtained in a trial of the OX40 agonist ivuxolimab. The clonotype comes from an adult with an advanced solid tumor such as melanoma, head and neck, liver or kidney cancer. The chain is assembled from TRBV11-2 and TRBJ2-6; possibly the D gene is TRBD2, per 7 matching bases. The CDR3 region has the sequence CASSTRGAGANVLTF. In nucleotides, the sequence is TGTGCCAGCAGCACCCGGGGGGCCGGGGCCAACGTCCTGACTTTC. The reference TRBV11-2 and TRBJ2-6 proteins fill in what lies around the CDR3, so the full variable domain reads EAGVAQSPRYKIIEKRQSVAFWCNPISGHATLYWYQQILGQGPKLLIQFQNNGVVDDSQLPKDRFSAERLKGVDSTLKIQPAKLEDSAVYLCASSTRGAGANVLTFGAGSRLTVL.